One sample yielded the 5 T cell receptor beta chains listed below, sequenced in a study of blood T cells in healthy people across ages. Together with a sample-barcoded 5' primer, a J-beta primer mix was included in a second PCR lasting about 7 to 12 cycles. TCRdb re-analysed the 5' RACE reads in MiXCR, keeping a single row per CDR3 protein. This table has 1.5 million to 2 million distinct CDR3 sequences, 28% appearing once. The sequenced sample was blood. Every receptor here comes from a woman aged 25-40 years in good health.

A few counts support this clonotype. The chain recombines TRBV6-2 or TRBV6-3 with TRBJ2-7; D is uncertain. Germline V CDR1 and CDR2: MNHEY, SVGEGT. There are 13 residues in the CDR3. V lost 7 bases and J lost 2, with 12 bases in between. The CDR3 protein is CASNGGTTYEQYF. For the CDR3, the DNA is TGTGCCAGCAATGGCGGAACTACCTACGAGCAGTACTTC.

This chain uses TRBV5-1 with TRBJ2-1; D might be TRBD2 (5 bases). Trimming left V 4 bases short and J 8 bases short, with 19 bases between. This CDR3 contains 15 residues. Germline V gene lookup returns CDR1 SGHRS and CDR2 YFSETQ. The CDR3 DNA reads as TGCGCCAGCAGCCAGGCCGGGGTAGCGAGCGATGAGCAGTTCTTC. This gives the protein CASSQAGVASDEQFF.

This chain connects TRBV24-1 to TRBJ2-1; D not certain. CDR1 is KGHDR, CDR2 SFDVKD, per germline. Trimming stripped 3 bases from V and 5 bases from J, with 7 bases between. The CDR3 is 13 residues long. CDR3 protein: CATSDRTNNEQFF. The CDR3 nucleotides are TGTGCCACCAGTGATAGGACCAACAATGAGCAGTTCTTC.

This clonotype occurred many times. This chain uses TRBV29-1 with TRBJ2-3; 9 bases map to TRBD1. From germline, CDR1 is SQVTM and CDR2 ANQGSEA. The CDR3 runs to 14 residues. V lost 7 bases and J lost 0; bases outside the gene matches: 5. CDR3 residues: CSAMTGGSTDTQYF. In DNA form, the CDR3 reads TGCAGCGCTATGACAGGGGGAAGCACAGATACGCAGTATTTT.

This clonotype showed up many times. The rearrangement joins TRBV5-1 to TRBJ2-1; TRBD1 aligns across 7 bases. CDR3 length: 13 residues. V shed 1 base, J shed 12 bases, and the junction held 7 bases outside the gene matches. Germline values: CDR1 SGHRS, CDR2 YFSETQ. The CDR3 DNA follows: TGCGCCAGCAGCTTGTCGACAGGGAAAGGGCAGTTCTTC. Protein: CASSLSTGKGQFF.